The T cell receptor (beta chain) described here comes from a study of T cell repertoires in cytomegalovirus infection. Study at large: Recently identified HLA-C-restricted and well-studied HLA-B-restricted CMV epitopes were used. It can be stated that public TCR beta signatures indicated CMV infection as well as a matching HLA type. General study results and limits: It was HLA-C-restricted CMV-specific TCR beta clonotypes that dominated the response ex vivo.

TCRdb re-called the reads through MiXCR, storing one row per CDR3 protein. The sample carries about 920,000 distinct CDR3 sequences, approximately 31% recorded once. This clonotype was counted once. Its antigen is still unknown. CDR3 size: 14 residues. V lost 6 bases and J 1 base, leaving 10 bases between the germline ends. V is TRBV12-3 or TRBV12-4 and J is TRBJ1-5, with TRBD1 as a possible D gene (6 bases). Here the sequenced sample was cultured CD8+ T cells from PBMCs, taken from culture after CMV antigen stimulation. The sequence was obtained from a human donor in good health (CMV status not recorded). Some clones in this sample may be carry-over from other donors' samples. The CDR3 region is CASSQGTSNQPQHF. CDR3 in DNA: TGTGCCAGCAGCCAGGGGACGAGCAATCAGCCCCAGCATTTT.